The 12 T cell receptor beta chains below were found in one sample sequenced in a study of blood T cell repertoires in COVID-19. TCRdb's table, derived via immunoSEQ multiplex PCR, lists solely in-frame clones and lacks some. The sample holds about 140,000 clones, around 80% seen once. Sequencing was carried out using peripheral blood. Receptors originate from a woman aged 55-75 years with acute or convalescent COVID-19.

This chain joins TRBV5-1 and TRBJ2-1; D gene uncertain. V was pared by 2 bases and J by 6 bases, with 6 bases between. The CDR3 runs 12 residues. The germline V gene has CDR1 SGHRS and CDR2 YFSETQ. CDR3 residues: CASSFYSNEQFF. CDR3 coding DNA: TGCGCCAGCAGCTTTTACAGCAATGAGCAGTTCTTC.

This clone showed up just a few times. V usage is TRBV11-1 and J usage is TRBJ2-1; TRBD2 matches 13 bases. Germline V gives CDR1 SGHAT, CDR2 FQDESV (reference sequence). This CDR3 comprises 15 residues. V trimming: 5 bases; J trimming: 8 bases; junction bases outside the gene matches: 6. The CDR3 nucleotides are TGTGCCAGCAGCCGAGGACTAGCGGGAGTAGATGAGCAGTTCTTC. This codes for CASSRGLAGVDEQFF.

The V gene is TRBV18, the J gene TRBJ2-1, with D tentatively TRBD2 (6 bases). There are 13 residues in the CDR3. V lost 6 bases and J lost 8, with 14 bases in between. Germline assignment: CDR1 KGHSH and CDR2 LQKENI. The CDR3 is CASSGGKGDEQFF. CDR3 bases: TGTGCCAGCTCGGGGGGAAAGGGAGATGAGCAGTTCTTC. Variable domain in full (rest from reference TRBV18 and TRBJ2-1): NAGVMQNPRHLVRRRGQEARLRCSPMKGHSHVYWYRQLPEEGLKFMVYLQKENIIDESGMPKERFSAEFPKEGPSILRIQQVVRGDSAAYFCASSGGKGDEQFFGPGTRLTVL.

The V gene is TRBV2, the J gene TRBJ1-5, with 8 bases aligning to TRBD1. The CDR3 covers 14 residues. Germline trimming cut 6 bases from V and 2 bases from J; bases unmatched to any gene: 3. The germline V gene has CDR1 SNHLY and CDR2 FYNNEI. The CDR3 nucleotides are TGTGCCAGCAGGCCGACAGGGGGCAATCAGCCCCAGCATTTT. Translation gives CASRPTGGNQPQHF.

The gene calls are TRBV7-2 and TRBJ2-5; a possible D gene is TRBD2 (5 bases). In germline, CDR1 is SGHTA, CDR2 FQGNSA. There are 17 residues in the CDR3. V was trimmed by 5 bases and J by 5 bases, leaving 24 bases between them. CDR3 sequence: CASSPHVPVGVGETQYF. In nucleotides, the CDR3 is TGTGCCAGCAGCCCACACGTCCCAGTCGGGGTTGGGGAGACCCAGTACTTC.

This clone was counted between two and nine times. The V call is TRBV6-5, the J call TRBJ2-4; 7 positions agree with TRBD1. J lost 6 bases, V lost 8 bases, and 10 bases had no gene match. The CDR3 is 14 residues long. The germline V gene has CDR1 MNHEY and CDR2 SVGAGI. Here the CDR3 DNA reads TGTGCCAGCGGATCCGGGGACAGTCGAAACATTCAGTACTTC. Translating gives CASGSGDSRNIQYF.

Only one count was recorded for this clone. For the CDR3, the DNA is TGTGCCAGCAGTGTTCGGCGTCTGGCGAGGTCCTACAATGAGCAGTTCTTC. This encodes CASSVRRLARSYNEQFF. V gene TRBV2 combines with J gene TRBJ2-1; D remains ambiguous. Germline V gene lookup returns CDR1 SNHLY and CDR2 FYNNEI. This CDR3 spans 17 amino acids. Trimming removed 4 bases from V and 1 base from J, with 17 bases in between.

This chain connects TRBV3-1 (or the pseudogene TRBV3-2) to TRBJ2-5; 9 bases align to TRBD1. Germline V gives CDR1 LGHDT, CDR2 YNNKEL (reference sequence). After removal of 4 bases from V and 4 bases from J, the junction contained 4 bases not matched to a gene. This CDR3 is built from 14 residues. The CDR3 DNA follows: TGTGCCAGCAGCCCCACAGGGGGCGGAGAGACCCAGTACTTC. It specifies CASSPTGGGETQYF.

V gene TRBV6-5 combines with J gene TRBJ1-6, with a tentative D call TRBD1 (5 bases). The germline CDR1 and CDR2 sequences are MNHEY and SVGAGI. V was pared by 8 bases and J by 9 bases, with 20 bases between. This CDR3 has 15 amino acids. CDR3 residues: CASDPLGQGGSPLHF. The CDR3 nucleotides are TGTGCCAGCGACCCCCTGGGGCAGGGCGGTTCACCCCTCCACTTT.

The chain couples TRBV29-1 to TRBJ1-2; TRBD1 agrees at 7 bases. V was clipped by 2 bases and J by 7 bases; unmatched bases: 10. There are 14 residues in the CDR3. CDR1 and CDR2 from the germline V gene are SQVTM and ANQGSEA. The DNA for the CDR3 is TGCAGCGTTGAAAGTATCAGGGGGACAACTGGCTACACCTTC. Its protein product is CSVESIRGTTGYTF.

The CDR3 is CASSPGVPNQPQHF. CDR3 bases: TGTGCCAGCAGCCCAGGGGTCCCCAATCAGCCCCAGCATTTT. The chain employs TRBV27 and TRBJ1-5, with a weak D call TRBD1 (6 bases). The germline V gene has CDR1 MNHEY and CDR2 SMNVEV (reference sequence). The CDR3 contains 14 residues. V dropped 6 bases and J dropped 3 bases, with 12 bases sitting between them.

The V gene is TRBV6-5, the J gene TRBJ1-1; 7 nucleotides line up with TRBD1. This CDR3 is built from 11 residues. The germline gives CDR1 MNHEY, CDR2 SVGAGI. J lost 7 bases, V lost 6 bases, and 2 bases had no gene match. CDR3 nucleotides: TGTGCCAGCAGAGGACAGGTTGAAGCTTTCTTT. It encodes CASRGQVEAFF.